Listed here are 16 T cell receptor beta chains from one sample, sequenced in a study of human T cells and chemical hapten exposure. The sample's time point: patch test 3, about 24 weeks after DPC sensitization. Treatment in this sample: therapeutic diphenylcyclopropenone sensitization with weekly scalp DPC. TCRdb itself ran the RACE reads through MiXCR, one entry per CDR3 protein. Among about 190,000 distinct CDR3 sequences listed, 24% were seen once. The sequences come from whole blood, collected in connection with sensitization to the hapten diphenylcyclopropenone (DPC). All receptors derive from a woman aged 40-49 years with alopecia areata. Some clones in this sample may be carry-over from other donors' samples.

This clonotype occurred a few times. The chain couples TRBV12-3 or TRBV12-4 to TRBJ2-1; D might be TRBD1 or TRBD2, each matching 6 bases. The CDR3 runs to 13 residues. V lost 7 bases and J lost 9, with 16 bases in between. The DNA for the CDR3 is TGTGCCAGCAAATCCCAAGGGGGGAGTGAGCAGTTCTTC. It translates to CASKSQGGSEQFF.

The CDR3 region has the DNA TGTGCCAGCAGTTTGACAGCCAAAAACATTCAGTACTTC. Translation gives CASSLTAKNIQYF. The V and J genes are TRBV28 and TRBJ2-4; D remains unclear. Germline V gene sequence: CDR1 MDHEN, CDR2 SYDVKM. Trimming pared 3 bases from V and 0 bases from J, leaving 3 bases between. This CDR3 is 13 amino acids long. The whole variable domain, filled in from reference TRBV28 and TRBJ2-4, reads DVKVTQSSRYLVKRTGEKVFLECVQDMDHENMFWYRQDPGLGLRLIYFSYDVKMKEKGDIPEGYSVSREKKERFSLILESASTNQTSMYLCASSLTAKNIQYFGAGTRLSVL.

This clonotype was found a few times. The chain has TRBV24-1 and TRBJ2-1; 8 nucleotides line up with TRBD1. Looked up from germline, CDR1 is KGHDR and CDR2 is SFDVKD. The CDR3 is made up of 15 amino acids. Trimming at V came to 0 bases and at J to 7 bases, leaving 4 bases not matched to a gene. CDR3 in DNA: TGTGCCACCAGTGATTTGAGACAGGGGATTAATGAGCAGTTCTTC. This encodes CATSDLRQGINEQFF.

V and J are TRBV29-1 and TRBJ2-1; 8 bases map to TRBD2. Per the germline V gene, CDR1 is SQVTM and CDR2 is ANQGSEA. This CDR3 spans 15 amino acids. V lost 6 bases, J lost 1 base, and 8 bases stayed unmatched. The DNA for the CDR3 is TGCAGCGTGGGGCGCGGGAGGCTTTCCTACAATGAGCAGTTCTTC. Amino acid sequence: CSVGRGRLSYNEQFF.

The chain has TRBV7-9 and TRBJ2-3, with a weak D call TRBD1 (5 bases). CDR3 size: 13 residues. CDR1 and CDR2 from the germline V gene are SEHNR and FQNEAQ (reference sequence). V lost 1 base to trimming and J lost 7 bases, with 9 bases between them. CDR3 bases: TGTGCCAGCAGCTTAGAGGGGTGGAATACGCAGTATTTT. Amino acids: CASSLEGWNTQYF.

The chain uses TRBV6-2 or TRBV6-3 and TRBJ1-1, with D unresolved. Germline-derived CDR1 and CDR2 are MNHEY and SVGEGT. V lost 7 bases, J lost 0 bases, and 9 bases lay in between. This CDR3 comprises 13 residues. CDR3 DNA sequence: TGTGCCAGCACCACAGTTGTGAACACTGAAGCTTTCTTT. Translation gives CASTTVVNTEAFF.

This chain uses TRBV5-1 with TRBJ2-3; D ambiguous. The V gene's germline CDR1 is SGHRS and CDR2 YFSETQ. The V gene lost 2 bases and the J gene lost 0 bases, with 7 bases spanning the gap. There are 14 residues in the CDR3. CDR3 in DNA: TGCGCCAGCAGCTTCTTCCGGAGCACAGATACGCAGTATTTT. This codes for CASSFFRSTDTQYF. Looking up the rest from reference TRBV5-1 and TRBJ2-3 gives the full variable domain: KAGVTQTPRYLIKTRGQQVTLSCSPISGHRSVSWYQQTPGQGLQFLFEYFSETQRNKGNFPGRFSGRQFSNSRSEMNVSTLELGDSALYLCASSFFRSTDTQYFGPGTRLTVL.

This clonotype was observed a few times. The V gene is TRBV9, the J gene TRBJ2-7; 7 bases match TRBD1. Trimming removed 2 bases from V and 2 bases from J; junction bases left unmatched: 7. This CDR3 comprises 15 residues. CDR1 is SGDLS, CDR2 YYNGEE, per germline. The CDR3 is CASSVGQELTYEQYF. In DNA form, the CDR3 reads TGTGCCAGCAGCGTCGGACAGGAGCTGACCTACGAGCAGTACTTC.

This sequence joins TRBV9 and TRBJ2-3; 14 bases agree with TRBD2. Germline lookup yields CDR1 SGDLS and CDR2 YYNGEE. The CDR3 consists of 18 residues. The J segment lost 1 base and the V segment lost 4 bases, leaving 8 bases of the junction unmatched. As DNA, the CDR3 is TGTGCCAGCAGCTCCCCGGGACTAGCGGGAGTGGGCACAGATACGCAGTATTTT. This translates into CASSSPGLAGVGTDTQYF.

This rearrangement joins TRBV28 to TRBJ2-5; D unresolved. The CDR3 loop spans 12 amino acids. V shed 8 bases and J shed 5 bases, with 12 bases lying between them. Germline values: CDR1 MDHEN, CDR2 SYDVKM. Here the CDR3 DNA reads TGTGCCAGCGCCTCTTCCACGGAGACCCAGTACTTC. Translating gives CASASSTETQYF.

This clonotype was seen repeatedly, ten times or more. V usage is TRBV28 and J usage is TRBJ2-1, with 8 bases that match TRBD1. The CDR3 totals 15 residues. V lost 5 bases, J lost 6 bases, and 9 bases stayed unmatched. CDR1 and CDR2 (germline): MDHEN, SYDVKM. The CDR3 here is CASSEDRGGFNEQFF. For the CDR3, the DNA is TGTGCCAGCAGTGAAGACAGGGGCGGCTTCAATGAGCAGTTCTTC.

This CDR3 is CASSQRVGDARGEKLFF. The DNA of the CDR3 is TGTGCCAGCAGCCAAAGGGTTGGCGATGCGCGTGGGGAAAAACTGTTTTTT. V usage is TRBV3-2 and J usage is TRBJ1-4. TRBV3-2 is a pseudogene. This CDR3 spans 17 amino acids.

The gene calls are TRBV6-5 and TRBJ2-7; 10 bases are a match to TRBD1. V gave up 2 bases and J gave up 7 bases; unmatched junction bases: 8. The germline V gene has CDR1 MNHEY and CDR2 SVGAGI. The CDR3 length is 15 residues. The CDR3 protein is CASSYRGQGVVEQYF. The CDR3 DNA is TGTGCCAGCAGTTACCGTGGACAGGGGGTTGTAGAGCAGTACTTC.

This clonotype appeared a few times. The J gene is TRBJ1-5, the V gene TRBV7-2, with D maybe TRBD1 (5 bases). The CDR3 spans 14 residues. The V end was cut by 3 bases, the J end by 3 bases, with 9 bases between. Germline CDR1 reads SGHTA; CDR2 reads FQGNSA. The CDR3 DNA sequence: TGTGCCAGCAGCTTCTCGGGGACCAATCAGCCCCAGCATTTT. Its translation: CASSFSGTNQPQHF.

V is TRBV4-3 and J is TRBJ2-3; D possibly corresponds to TRBD2 (6 bases). Germline loops: CDR1 LGHNA, CDR2 YSLEER. The germline V and J ends were trimmed by 0 bases and 8 bases, with 12 bases remaining between them. The CDR3 loop spans 14 amino acids. CDR3 in amino acids: CASSQDLAPSTQYF. DNA for the CDR3: TGCGCCAGCAGCCAAGATCTAGCGCCCAGTACGCAGTATTTT.

The chain couples TRBV5-1 to TRBJ1-1; TRBD1 might be the D (5 bases). Trimming stripped 5 bases from V and 6 bases from J, with 14 bases between. The CDR3 is made up of 13 amino acids. Germline V gene data show CDR1 as SGHRS and CDR2 as YFSETQ. The CDR3 DNA follows: TGCGCCAGCAGTGCGGGGGATAAGGCTGAAGCTTTCTTT. Translating gives CASSAGDKAEAFF.